What follows is one TCR beta chain and its context. The germline gives CDR1 MNHEY, CDR2 SVGAGI. V dropped 9 bases and J dropped 8 bases, with 11 bases sitting between them. There are 12 residues in the CDR3. The data were taken from a study of blood T cell repertoires in COVID-19. Using immunoSEQ multiplex PCR, the repertoire was profiled, and TCRdb retains in-frame clones only, with some absent. The data show over 250,000 clones, over 75% seen once. The material sequenced was peripheral blood. The chain carries TRBV6-5 and TRBJ1-6; a weak D match, TRBD1 (5 bases). This TCR derives from a woman aged 60-75 years with acute or convalescent COVID-19. CDR3 loop: CASGRGDSPLHF. In DNA form, the CDR3 reads TGTGCCAGTGGTCGGGGGGATTCACCCCTCCACTTT.